Detailed here is one T cell receptor beta chain. The antigen is unknown. This record comes from a study of T cell responses to AZD1222 COVID-19 vaccine. General study findings and limits: Two AZD1222 doses significantly raised spike-specific TCR breadth and depth over controls. The study identified only a handful of AZD1222 recipients as seropositive at baseline.

The data were produced by immunoSEQ multiplex PCR, yet TCRdb's version contains in-frame clones alone and is incomplete. The sample includes under 150,000 clones, more than 85% of them seen just once. The input for sequencing was peripheral blood, taken on day 0 of AZD1222 vaccination. The receptor was isolated from an adult in good health.

The CDR3 DNA reads as TGTGCCAGCGGACCCGAACAGGGGATTAATTCACCCCTCCACTTT. This encodes CASGPEQGINSPLHF. The chain joins TRBV7-2 to TRBJ1-6; 7 positions match TRBD1. The CDR3 runs 15 residues. Per germline, CDR1 SGHTA and CDR2 FQGNSA. V was clipped by 8 bases and J by 6 bases; unmatched bases: 10.